This T cell receptor beta chain came from a study of cytomegalovirus exposure and HLA in healthy donors. Study-level findings and limits: Researchers catalogued 164 TCR beta chains as cytomegalovirus-associated.

The PCR ran on 60 Vbeta and 13 Jbeta primers. The data were produced by immunoSEQ multiplex PCR, yet TCRdb's version contains in-frame clones alone and is incomplete. This table holds more than 100,000 clones, around 78% found once. The germline gives CDR1 SGHTA, CDR2 FQGTGA. The CDR3 length is 16 residues. The trim removed 0 bases at V and 1 base at J, leaving 1 base unmatched. To note about this clone: Antigen unknown.

This chain connects TRBV7-3 to TRBJ2-2; 8 bases are shared with TRBD1. The sample consisted of PBMCs. The receptor was derived from a man in his forties in good health and CMV-seronegative. Written as DNA, the CDR3 is TGTGCCAGCAGCTTAACAGGACAGGGGAACACCGGGGAGCTGTTTTTT. Protein product: CASSLTGQGNTGELFF.